In this sample, the clone carrying this TCR beta chain turned up a few times. These data belong to a study of blood T cell repertoires in COVID-19. At the level of the study: The origin of the acute and convalescent COVID-19 samples was the United States, Italy and Spain.

Per germline, CDR1 GTSNPN and CDR2 SVGIG (reference sequence). The J segment lost 4 bases and the V segment lost 5 bases, leaving 4 bases of the junction unmatched. This CDR3 contains 14 residues. In the source study's methods: Estimated nucleated cell counts came from reference gene primer amplification. Repertoires were generated with immunoSEQ multiplex PCR, while TCRdb's copy carries only in-frame clones and drops some. V and J calls and clone size follow that table, whereas D and trimming were derived from the DNA. The data hold more than 90,000 clones, with under 80% observed a single time. This chain connects TRBV30 to TRBJ2-3; TRBD2 aligns across 12 bases. The sample was peripheral blood. This receptor was identified in a man aged 50-59 years with acute or convalescent COVID-19. DNA of the CDR3: TGTGCCTGGGCTAGCGGGGGGGCAGCAGATACGCAGTATTTT. Protein sequence: CAWASGGAADTQYF.